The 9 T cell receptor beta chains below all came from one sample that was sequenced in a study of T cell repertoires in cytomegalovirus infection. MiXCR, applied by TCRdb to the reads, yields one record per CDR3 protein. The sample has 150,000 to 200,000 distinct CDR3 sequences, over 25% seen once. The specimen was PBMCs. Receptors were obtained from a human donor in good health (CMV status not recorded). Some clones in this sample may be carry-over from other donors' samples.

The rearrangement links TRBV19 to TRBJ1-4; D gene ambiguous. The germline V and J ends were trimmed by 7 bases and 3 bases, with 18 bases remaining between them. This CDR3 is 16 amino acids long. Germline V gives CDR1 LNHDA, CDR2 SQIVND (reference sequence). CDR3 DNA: TGTGCCAGTACTCCTGGTATGGGTGCAGCTAATGAAAAACTGTTTTTT. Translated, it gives CASTPGMGAANEKLFF.

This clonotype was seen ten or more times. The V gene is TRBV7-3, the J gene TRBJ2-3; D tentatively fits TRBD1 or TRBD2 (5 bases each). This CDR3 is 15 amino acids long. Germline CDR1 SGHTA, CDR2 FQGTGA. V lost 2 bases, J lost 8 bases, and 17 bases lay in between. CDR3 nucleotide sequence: TGTGCCAGCAGCTTATATGCAGGGCATGAGGGTACGCAGTATTTT. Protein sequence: CASSLYAGHEGTQYF.

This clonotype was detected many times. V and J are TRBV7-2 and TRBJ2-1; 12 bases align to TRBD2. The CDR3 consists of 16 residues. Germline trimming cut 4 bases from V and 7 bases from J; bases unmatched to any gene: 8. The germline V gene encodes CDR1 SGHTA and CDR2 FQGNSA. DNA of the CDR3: TGTGCCAGCAGCTCCTCTAGCGGGGGGGCACAAAATGAGCAGTTCTTC. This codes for CASSSSSGGAQNEQFF.

The CDR3 coding sequence is TGCAGCGCCGAGGCGCAGGGGGCCCACGAGCAGTACTTC. Protein sequence: CSAEAQGAHEQYF. The chain couples TRBV29-1 to TRBJ2-7; TRBD1 matches at 8 bases. The germline V gene encodes CDR1 SQVTM and CDR2 ANQGSEA. The CDR3 is 13 amino acids. V lost 7 bases to trimming and J lost 5 bases; unmatched junction nucleotides: 10.

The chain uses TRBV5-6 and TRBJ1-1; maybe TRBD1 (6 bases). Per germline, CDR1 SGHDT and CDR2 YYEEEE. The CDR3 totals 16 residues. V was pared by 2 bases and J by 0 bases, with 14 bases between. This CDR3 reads CASSFLDSRVNTEAFF. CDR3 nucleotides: TGTGCCAGCAGCTTTTTGGACAGCAGAGTGAACACTGAAGCTTTCTTT.

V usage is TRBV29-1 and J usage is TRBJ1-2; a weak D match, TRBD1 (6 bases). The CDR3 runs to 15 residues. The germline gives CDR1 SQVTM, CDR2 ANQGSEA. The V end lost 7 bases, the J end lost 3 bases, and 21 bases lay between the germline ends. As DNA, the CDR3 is TGCAGCGCTTCCCCAGGGGCAGGGCGAGACTATGGCTACACCTTC. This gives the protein CSASPGAGRDYGYTF.

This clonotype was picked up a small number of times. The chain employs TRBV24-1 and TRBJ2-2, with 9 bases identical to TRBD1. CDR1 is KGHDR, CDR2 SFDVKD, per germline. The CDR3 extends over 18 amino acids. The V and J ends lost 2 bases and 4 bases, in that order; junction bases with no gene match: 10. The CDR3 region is CATSDSSQGAGSTGELFF. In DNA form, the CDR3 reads TGTGCCACCAGTGATTCCTCACAGGGGGCGGGGAGCACCGGGGAGCTGTTTTTT.

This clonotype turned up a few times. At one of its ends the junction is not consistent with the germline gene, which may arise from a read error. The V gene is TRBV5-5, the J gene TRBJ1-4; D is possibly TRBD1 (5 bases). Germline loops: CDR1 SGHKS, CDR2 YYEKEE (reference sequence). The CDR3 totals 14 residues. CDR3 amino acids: CASRLGPDNEKLFF. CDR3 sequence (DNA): TGTGCCAGCAGATTGGGACCAGATAATGAAAAACTGTTTTTT. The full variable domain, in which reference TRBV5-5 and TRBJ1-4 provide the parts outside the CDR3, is DAGVTQSPTHLIKTRGQQVTLRCSPISGHKSVSWYQQVLGQGPQFIFQYYEKEERGRGNFPDRFSARQFPNYSSELNVNALLLGDSALYLCASRLGPDNEKLFFGSGTQLSVL.

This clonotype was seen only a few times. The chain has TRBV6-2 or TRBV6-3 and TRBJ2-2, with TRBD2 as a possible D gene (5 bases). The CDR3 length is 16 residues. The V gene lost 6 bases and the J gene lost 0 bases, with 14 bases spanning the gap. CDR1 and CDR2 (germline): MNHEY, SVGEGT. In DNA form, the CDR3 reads TGTGCCAGCAGCCGGACTGCAGTCGCGAACACCGGGGAGCTGTTTTTT. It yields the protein CASSRTAVANTGELFF.